The 23 T cell receptor beta chains below all came from one sample that was sequenced in a study of identical twins. TCRdb reprocessed the 5' RACE reads via MiXCR and lists one record per CDR3 protein. The sample records a few hundred thousand distinct CDR3 sequences, about 8.9% being singletons. The same data also went into a second study, on yellow fever vaccine responses in identical twins.

Material for sequencing was CD8+ T cells sorted from blood. The receptors were gathered from a woman aged 18-29 years in good health.

This clonotype was detected ten times or more. The J gene is TRBJ1-1, the V gene TRBV29-1, with 7 nucleotides matching TRBD1. With V trimmed by 0 bases and J by 2 bases, 6 bases remained unmatched. Germline V gene sequence: CDR1 SQVTM, CDR2 ANQGSEA. The CDR3 is made up of 15 amino acids. The CDR3 DNA follows: TGCAGCGTTGAAGACCCCGGGACAGAAAACACTGAAGCTTTCTTT. Encoded protein: CSVEDPGTENTEAFF.

This clonotype was counted ten times or more. The rearrangement uses TRBV7-2 and TRBJ2-7, with 10 bases matching TRBD1. The CDR3 consists of 15 residues. Germline values: CDR1 SGHTA, CDR2 FQGNSA. With V trimmed by 4 bases and J by 6 bases, 9 bases remained unmatched. The CDR3 nucleotides read TGTGCCAGCAGCTGGCCAGGGGGGACAGGGGTCGAGCAGTACTTC. Translated: CASSWPGGTGVEQYF.

This clonotype was detected only a few times. The V and J genes are TRBV9 and TRBJ2-7, with a possible D match to TRBD1 (6 bases). The germline V gene has CDR1 SGDLS and CDR2 YYNGEE. The CDR3 is 12 amino acids. The V gene lost 5 bases and the J gene lost 10 bases, with 16 bases spanning the gap. For the CDR3, the DNA is TGTGCCAGCAGTCCGGACAGCATAGCACAGTACTTC. This translates into CASSPDSIAQYF. The full variable domain, in which reference TRBV9 and TRBJ2-7 provide the parts outside the CDR3, is DSGVTQTPKHLITATGQRVTLRCSPRSGDLSVYWYQQSLDQGLQFLIQYYNGEERAKGNILERFSAQQFPDLHSELNLSSLELGDSALYFCASSPDSIAQYFGPGTRLTVT.

This clonotype occurred a few times. The V call is TRBV27, the J call TRBJ2-1; 10 bases align to TRBD2. This CDR3 has 16 amino acids. Germline CDR1 reads MNHEY; CDR2 reads SMNVEV (reference sequence). V dropped 6 bases and J dropped 9; count of bases not matched to a gene: 14. The CDR3 spells CASSPLFPSGSIEQFF. Here the CDR3 DNA reads TGTGCCAGCAGCCCGCTCTTCCCTAGCGGGAGCATTGAGCAGTTCTTC.

The chain joins TRBV21-1 to TRBJ2-1. TRBV21-1 is marked as a pseudogene. CDR3 length: 17 residues. The CDR3 nucleotides are TGTGCCAGCAGCAAAGGCTCGCGGGAGTCTCCCTACAATGAGCAGTTCTTC. Encoded protein: CASSKGSRESPYNEQFF.

J is TRBJ1-5 and V is TRBV24-1; 7 bases map to TRBD1. CDR3 size: 18 residues. Germline CDR1 reads KGHDR; CDR2 reads SFDVKD. With V trimmed by 3 bases and J by 7 bases, 17 bases remained unmatched. The CDR3 reads CATSDPHSGTAGRQPQHF. The CDR3 bases are TGTGCCACCAGTGATCCCCACTCCGGGACAGCGGGCAGGCAGCCCCAGCATTTT.

This clonotype appeared a few times. V and J are TRBV15 and TRBJ2-3, with TRBD2 matching over 13 bases. V shed 0 bases and J 3 bases; nucleotides not matched to a gene: 3. CDR1 LNHNV and CDR2 YYDKDF come from the germline V gene (reference sequence). There are 17 residues in the CDR3. CDR3 region: CATSRDWTSGGTDTQYF. The CDR3 nucleotides are TGTGCCACCAGCAGAGATTGGACTAGCGGGGGAACAGATACGCAGTATTTT.

This clonotype was picked up a small number of times. The chain joins TRBV5-1 to TRBJ1-5; D not resolved. Germline V lookup: CDR1 SGHRS, CDR2 YFSETQ. There are 13 residues in the CDR3. Trimming removed 4 bases at V and 0 bases at J, with 5 bases between. Here the CDR3 DNA reads TGCGCCAGCAGCATAGATAGCAATCAGCCCCAGCATTTT. Protein sequence: CASSIDSNQPQHF.

This chain uses TRBV5-5 with TRBJ1-6; tentative D call: TRBD1 (6 bases). V was shortened by 4 bases and J by 13 bases, with 30 bases between the two germline ends. This CDR3 region has 18 residues. Germline assignment: CDR1 SGHKS and CDR2 YYEKEE (reference sequence). The CDR3 reads CASSTFRNRGAPPTPLHF. CDR3 bases: TGTGCCAGCAGCACTTTCCGGAATAGGGGGGCGCCCCCTACGCCCCTCCACTTT.

This clonotype has more than one count but fewer than ten. The chain is built from TRBV27 and TRBJ2-3; perhaps TRBD2 as D (6 bases). Germline-derived CDR1 and CDR2 are MNHEY and SMNVEV (reference sequence). V was cut by 6 bases and J by 6 bases, with 22 bases left in between. The CDR3 is 16 residues long. CDR3 region: CASRPTGTGEVDTQYF. As DNA, the CDR3 is TGTGCCAGCAGACCGACCGGGACTGGCGAGGTGGATACGCAGTATTTT.

A few counts support this clonotype. This sequence joins TRBV2 and TRBJ2-5, with TRBD2 matching 8 bases. Germline V lookup: CDR1 SNHLY, CDR2 FYNNEI. Trimming took 11 bases from V and 1 from J; bases not matched to a gene: 15. The CDR3 spans 16 residues. CDR3 bases: TGTGCCCTTACGTATCAGCCCAGCGGGGGCCAAGAGACCCAGTACTTC. It encodes CALTYQPSGGQETQYF.

The chain couples TRBV23-1 to TRBJ2-1; 9 nucleotides align to TRBD1. TRBV23-1 is placed among ORFs of uncertain function. This CDR3 is built from 16 residues. With V trimmed by 1 base and J by 7 bases, 8 bases remained unmatched. This CDR3 reads CASSQWGQGISNEQFF. The CDR3 region has the DNA TGCGCCAGCAGTCAATGGGGACAGGGAATTTCGAATGAGCAGTTCTTC.

The sample holds a few counts of this clonotype. The chain recombines TRBV7-6 with TRBJ1-1; D is perhaps TRBD1 (6 bases). The CDR3 has 15 amino acids. The germline V and J ends were trimmed by 5 bases and 5 bases, with 18 bases remaining between them. The germline V gene has CDR1 SGHVS and CDR2 FNYEAQ. The CDR3 reads CASSALPTGTTEAFF. The CDR3 DNA reads TGTGCCAGCAGCGCTCTCCCCACAGGGACTACTGAAGCTTTCTTT.

This clonotype was seen only a few times. The chain uses TRBV28 and TRBJ2-7; D not certain. Trimming left V 6 bases short and J 2 bases short, with 11 bases between. Germline lookup yields CDR1 MDHEN and CDR2 SYDVKM. This CDR3 has 13 amino acids. CDR3: CASRTTATYEQYF. In nucleotides, the CDR3 is TGTGCCAGCAGGACGACTGCGACCTACGAGCAGTACTTC.

This clonotype has a handful of counts. The V and J genes are TRBV29-1 and TRBJ2-7; the match to TRBD1 covers 10 bases. The V gene's germline CDR1 is SQVTM and CDR2 ANQGSEA. The CDR3 is made up of 13 amino acids. Trimming removed 6 bases from V and 3 bases from J; junction bases left unmatched: 5. The CDR3 DNA is TGCAGCGTGACAGGGGGCTTTTACTACGAGCAGTACTTC. Translating it yields CSVTGGFYYEQYF.

The genes are TRBV29-1 and TRBJ1-2, with D tentatively TRBD1 (6 bases). Germline lookup yields CDR1 SQVTM and CDR2 ANQGSEA. This CDR3 contains 12 residues. Trimming cost V 5 bases and J 6 bases, with 13 bases left between them. The CDR3 loop is CSVNREDHGYTF. The DNA of the CDR3 is TGCAGCGTTAACAGGGAGGATCATGGCTACACCTTC.

This chain links TRBV4-1 with TRBJ2-1; the D is unclear. There are 14 residues in the CDR3. Per the germline V gene, CDR1 is MGHRA and CDR2 is YSYEKL. V lost 2 bases to trimming and J lost 8 bases, with 13 bases between them. The DNA for the CDR3 is TGCGCCAGCAGCCAACTCACACCAGCACATGAGCAGTTCTTC. Translating gives CASSQLTPAHEQFF.

This clonotype was detected a few times. The J gene is TRBJ2-3, the V gene TRBV12-5; 10 nucleotides match TRBD1. The V segment lost 2 bases and the J segment 4 bases; nucleotides outside the gene matches: 9. CDR1 and CDR2 from the germline V gene are LGHNT and FRNRAP. There are 17 residues in the CDR3. The CDR3 sequence: CASGLYPIDRGPDTQYF. DNA for the CDR3: TGTGCTAGTGGTTTGTACCCCATAGACAGGGGGCCAGATACGCAGTATTTT.

This clonotype was seen a few times. This chain joins TRBV6-2 or TRBV6-3 and TRBJ2-1; TRBD1 agrees at 11 bases. With 2 bases clipped from V and 7 bases from J, the junction kept 7 bases outside the gene matches. Looked up from germline, CDR1 is MNHEY and CDR2 is SVGEGT. The CDR3 is made up of 16 amino acids. Here the CDR3 reads CASSYERTGGRNEQFF. As DNA, the CDR3 is TGTGCCAGCAGTTACGAACGGACAGGGGGCCGGAATGAGCAGTTCTTC.

This rearrangement joins TRBV25-1 to TRBJ2-7; D uncertain. CDR1 and CDR2 from the germline V gene are MGHDK and SYGVNS. The V end was cut by 3 bases, the J end by 5 bases, with 14 bases between. The CDR3 extends over 14 amino acids. CDR3 amino acids: CASSDRLGYNEQYF. The CDR3 bases are TGTGCCAGCAGTGACCGGTTAGGTTACAACGAGCAGTACTTC.

This clonotype was seen repeatedly, ten times or more. The chain links TRBV6-5 to TRBJ2-7; the D gene is possibly TRBD2 (6 bases). The germline gives CDR1 MNHEY, CDR2 SVGAGI. The V and J ends lost 2 bases and 5 bases respectively, with 16 bases between them. CDR3 length: 15 residues. Written as DNA, the CDR3 is TGTGCCAGCAGTTACGTGTTTGGGGGAGGAGACGAGCAGTACTTC. This codes for CASSYVFGGGDEQYF.

This clonotype was detected only a few times. The chain uses TRBV4-1 and TRBJ1-2; the D gene is possibly TRBD1 (5 bases). Germline-derived CDR1 and CDR2 are MGHRA and YSYEKL. V was clipped by 1 base and J by 8 bases, with 8 bases between them. The CDR3 has 12 residues. Here the CDR3 DNA reads TGCGCCAGCAGCCAAGGGGACCGCGGCTACACCTTC. This sequence encodes CASSQGDRGYTF.

The rearrangement joins TRBV28 to TRBJ2-5; TRBD2 aligns across 16 bases. Germline CDR1 and CDR2: MDHEN and SYDVKM. The CDR3 has 20 residues. J gave up 5 bases and V 6 bases, and 18 bases lay outside the gene matches. This CDR3 reads CASSPKLAGLAGGRWETQYF. In DNA form, the CDR3 reads TGTGCCAGCAGCCCGAAGCTAGCGGGACTAGCGGGAGGGCGGTGGGAGACCCAGTACTTC.